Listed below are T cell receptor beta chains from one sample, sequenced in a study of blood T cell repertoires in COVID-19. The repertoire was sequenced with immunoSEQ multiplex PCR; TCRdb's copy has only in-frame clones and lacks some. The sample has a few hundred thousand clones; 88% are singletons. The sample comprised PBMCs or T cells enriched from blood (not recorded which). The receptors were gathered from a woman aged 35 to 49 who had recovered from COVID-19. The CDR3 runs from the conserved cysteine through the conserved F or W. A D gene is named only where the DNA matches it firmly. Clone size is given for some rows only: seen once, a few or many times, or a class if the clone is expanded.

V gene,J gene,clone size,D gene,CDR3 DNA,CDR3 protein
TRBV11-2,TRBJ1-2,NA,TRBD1,TGTGCCAGCAGCCGGACCGGGACAGATTATGGCTACACCTTC,CASSRTGTDYGYTF
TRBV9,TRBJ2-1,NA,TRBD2,TGTGCCAGCAGCGTTTTAGCGGGACGGCCCTACAATGAGCAGTTCTTC,CASSVLAGRPYNEQFF
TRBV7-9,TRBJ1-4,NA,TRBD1,TGTGCCAGCAGACCCCCAGTCAGGGGGCGACCTAATGAAAAACTGTTTTTT,CASRPPVRGRPNEKLFF
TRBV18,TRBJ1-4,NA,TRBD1,TGTGCCAGCTCACAAAGGACAGGGGTGGAAGAAAAACTGTTTTTT,CASSQRTGVEEKLFF
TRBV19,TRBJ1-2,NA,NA,TGTGCCAGTAGTTCCCTTGTGCAGGGTGGTGGCTACACCTTC,CASSSLVQGGGYTF
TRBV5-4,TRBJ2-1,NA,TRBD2,TGTGCCAGCAGCTCGTTATCTAGCGGTGAGCAGTTCTTC,CASSSLSSGEQFF
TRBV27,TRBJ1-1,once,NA,TGTGCCAGCAGTTTCAGGCAGAACACTGAAGCTTTCTTT,CASSFRQNTEAFF
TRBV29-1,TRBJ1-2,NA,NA,TGCAGCGTTGAGGTCTCCGGGACTCTTTATGGCTACACCTTC,CSVEVSGTLYGYTF
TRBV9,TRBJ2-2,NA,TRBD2,TGTGCCAGCAGCCCTCTAGCGGGAGGAAGTCTGTTTTTT,CASSPLAGGSLFF
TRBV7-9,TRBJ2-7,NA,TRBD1,TGTGCCAGCAGCTTATTGGGACAGGGTATCTACGAGCAGTACTTC,CASSLLGQGIYEQYF
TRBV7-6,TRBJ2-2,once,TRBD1,TGTGCCAGCAGCCACCCCCGCCTAACAGGGGGCGATAACACCGGGGAGCTGTTTTTT,CASSHPRLTGGDNTGELFF
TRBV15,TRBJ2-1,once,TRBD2,TGTGCCACCAGCAGAGATCGCGGAGGACTAGCGGGAACATTCTACAATGAGCAGTTCTTC,CATSRDRGGLAGTFYNEQFF
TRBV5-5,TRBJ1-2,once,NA,TGTGCCAGCAGCTTGAGGACAGAGGTAAACTATGGCTACACCTTC,CASSLRTEVNYGYTF
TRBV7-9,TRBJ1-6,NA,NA,TGTGCCAGCAGCCCGCAGGGACAAGGTTCACCCCTCCACTTT,CASSPQGQGSPLHF
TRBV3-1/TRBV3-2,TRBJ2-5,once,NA,TGTGCCAGCAGCATGAGAGGGTCTAAGCGGGAGACCCAGTACTTC,CASSMRGSKRETQYF
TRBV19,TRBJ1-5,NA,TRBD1,TGTGCCAGTAGTATAACCCTGGACAGGGCCTATAGCAATCAGCCCCAGCATTTT,CASSITLDRAYSNQPQHF
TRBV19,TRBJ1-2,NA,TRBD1,TGTGCCAGTAGTAAGGCAGGGGGGTATGGCTACACCTTC,CASSKAGGYGYTF
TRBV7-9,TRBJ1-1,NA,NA,TGTGCCAGCAGCCCCGATCTAGGGGGGAACACTGAAGCTTTCTTT,CASSPDLGGNTEAFF
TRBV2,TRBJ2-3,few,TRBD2,TGTGCCAGCAGTGTACGTAGCGGGACGAGCACAGATACGCAGTATTTT,CASSVRSGTSTDTQYF
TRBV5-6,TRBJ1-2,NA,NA,TGTGCCAGCAGCTCCCCCCACAGGGCGGAACTTAACTATGGCTACACCTTC,CASSSPHRAELNYGYTF
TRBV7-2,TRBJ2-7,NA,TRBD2,TGTGCCAGCAGCCATAGCGGGAGGGCGAACGAGCAGTACTTC,CASSHSGRANEQYF
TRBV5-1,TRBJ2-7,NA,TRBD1,TGCGCCAGCAGCTTGGCCGGGACAGGGGACTACGAGCAGTACTTC,CASSLAGTGDYEQYF
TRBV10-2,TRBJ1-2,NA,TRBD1,TGCGCCAGTACCGACAGGGACTATGGCTACACCTTC,CASTDRDYGYTF
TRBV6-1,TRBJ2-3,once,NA,TGTGCCAGCAGTGAACTTCGTTACATGGGCACAGATACGCAGTATTTT,CASSELRYMGTDTQYF
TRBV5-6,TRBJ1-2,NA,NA,TGTGCCAGCAGCCAGGGCAGAGCTAACTATGGCTACACCTTC,CASSQGRANYGYTF
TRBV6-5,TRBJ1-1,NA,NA,TGTGCCAGCAGTTATGGCGGACAGATGAACACTGAAGCTTTCTTT,CASSYGGQMNTEAFF
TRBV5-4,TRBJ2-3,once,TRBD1,TGTGCCAGCAGCGACCAGGGGGCTGGCACAGATACGCAGTATTTT,CASSDQGAGTDTQYF
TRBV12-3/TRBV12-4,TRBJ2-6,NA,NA,TGTGCCAGCAGTGTATTTTCGTCCGTCCTGACTTTC,CASSVFSSVLTF
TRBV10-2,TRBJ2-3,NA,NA,TGCGCCAGCAGTGAGTCCGGGGTAGATACGCAGTATTTT,CASSESGVDTQYF
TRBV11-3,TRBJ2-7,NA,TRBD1,TGTGCCAGCAGCTTAGTGACAGGGGGTAACTACGAGCAGTACTTC,CASSLVTGGNYEQYF
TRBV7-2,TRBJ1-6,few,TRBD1,TGTGCCAGCAGCTCACCAACAGGGGAAAATTCACCCCTCCACTTT,CASSSPTGENSPLHF
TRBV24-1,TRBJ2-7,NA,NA,TGTGCCACCGGACAAGTGGGGGCTTACGAGCAGTACTTC,CATGQVGAYEQYF
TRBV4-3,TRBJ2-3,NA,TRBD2,TGCGCCAGCAGCCAAGTCCCGGGACTAGCGGGAGTGGGAGATACGCAGTATTTT,CASSQVPGLAGVGDTQYF
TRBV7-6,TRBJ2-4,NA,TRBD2,TGTGCCAGCAGCCCAACGATGGGACTAGCGGGAGGTGGCATTCAGTACTTC,CASSPTMGLAGGGIQYF
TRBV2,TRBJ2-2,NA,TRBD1,TGTGCCAGCAGATGGGGGACAGGGGACACCGGGGAGCTGTTTTTT,CASRWGTGDTGELFF
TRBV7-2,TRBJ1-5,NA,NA,TGTGCCAGCAGCTTATCTCCAGGGGAACAGCCCCAGCATTTT,CASSLSPGEQPQHF
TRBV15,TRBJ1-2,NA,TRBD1,TGTGCCACCAGCAAAGACAGGGAATATGGCTACACCTTC,CATSKDREYGYTF
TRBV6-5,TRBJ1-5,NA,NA,TGTGCCAGCAGACGGACAATCTATAGCAATCAGCCCCAGCATTTT,CASRRTIYSNQPQHF
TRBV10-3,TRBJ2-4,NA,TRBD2,TGTGCCGCCGCTTCCGGGACTAGCGGGAGACTAGCCAAAAACATTCAGTACTTC,CAAASGTSGRLAKNIQYF
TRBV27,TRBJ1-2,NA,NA,TGTGCCAGCAGTGCCGGCCCCCAACAGGATGGCTACACCTTC,CASSAGPQQDGYTF